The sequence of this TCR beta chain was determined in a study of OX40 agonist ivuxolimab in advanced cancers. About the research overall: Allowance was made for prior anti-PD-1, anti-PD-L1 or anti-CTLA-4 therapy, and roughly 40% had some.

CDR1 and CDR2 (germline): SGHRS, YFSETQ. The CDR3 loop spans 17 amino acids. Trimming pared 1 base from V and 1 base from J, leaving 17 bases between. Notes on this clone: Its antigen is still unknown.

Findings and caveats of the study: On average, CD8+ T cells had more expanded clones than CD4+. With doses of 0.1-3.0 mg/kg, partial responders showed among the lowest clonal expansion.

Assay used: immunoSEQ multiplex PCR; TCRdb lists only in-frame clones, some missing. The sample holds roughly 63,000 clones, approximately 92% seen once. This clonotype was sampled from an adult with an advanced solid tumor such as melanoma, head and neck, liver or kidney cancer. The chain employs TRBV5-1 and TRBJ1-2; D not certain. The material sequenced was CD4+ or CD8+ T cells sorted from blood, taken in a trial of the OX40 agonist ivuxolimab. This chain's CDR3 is CASSLSIPGRINYGYTF. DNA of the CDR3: TGCGCCAGCAGCTTGAGTATCCCCGGGAGGATTAACTATGGCTACACCTTC.